The 22 T cell receptor beta chains given below trace back to one sample, sequenced in a study of blood T cell repertoires in COVID-19. The method was immunoSEQ multiplex PCR; TCRdb's version includes in-frame clones alone and lacks a portion of them. The table has about 160,000 clones, approximately 93% seen once. Sequencing was done on a sample of peripheral blood. Receptors were obtained from a woman aged 55-70 years with COVID-19, enrolled during active disease.

The genes are TRBV11-1 and TRBJ2-1, with a weak D call TRBD2 (5 bases). Germline values: CDR1 SGHAT, CDR2 FQDESV (reference sequence). This CDR3 has 13 amino acids. V was cut by 2 bases and J by 8 bases, with 10 bases left in between. The CDR3 bases are TGTGCCAGCAGCTTACGCGGGCGGGATGAGCAGTTCTTC. Residues: CASSLRGRDEQFF.

This chain links TRBV14 with TRBJ1-2, with 10 bases identical to TRBD1. Germline CDR1 is SGHDN and CDR2 is FVKESK. Trimming at V came to 2 bases and at J to 7 bases, leaving 7 bases not matched to a gene. The CDR3 is 15 amino acids. CDR3 DNA: TGTGCCAGCAGCCAACAACCGCGGACAGGGGGTGGCTACACCTTC. Amino acids: CASSQQPRTGGGYTF. Combining the CDR3 with reference TRBV14 and TRBJ1-2 gives the whole variable domain EAGVTQFPSHSVIEKGQTVTLRCDPISGHDNLYWYRRVMGKEIKFLLHFVKESKQDESGMPNNRFLAERTGGTYSTLKVQPAELEDSGVYFCASSQQPRTGGGYTFGSGTRLTVV.

The chain joins TRBV11-2 to TRBJ1-1; the D is unclear. Germline CDR1 SGHAT, CDR2 FQNNGV. Trimming left V 7 bases short and J 0 bases short, with 18 bases between. This CDR3 is 16 amino acids long. CDR3 bases: TGTGCCAGCACCCGCGGCACTACTTGGATGAACACTGAAGCTTTCTTT. This codes for CASTRGTTWMNTEAFF. The full variable domain, its missing parts supplied by reference TRBV11-2 and TRBJ1-1, is EAGVAQSPRYKIIEKRQSVAFWCNPISGHATLYWYQQILGQGPKLLIQFQNNGVVDDSQLPKDRFSAERLKGVDSTLKIQPAKLEDSAVYLCASTRGTTWMNTEAFFGQGTRLTVV.

The V and J genes are TRBV4-2 and TRBJ2-3, with 8 bases that match TRBD2. The CDR3 loop spans 15 amino acids. The J segment lost 2 bases and the V segment lost 0 bases, leaving 1 base of the junction unmatched. From germline, CDR1 is LGHNA and CDR2 YNFKEQ. For the CDR3, the DNA is TGTGCCAGCAGCCAAGACGGGGGGGCCACAGATACGCAGTATTTT. Translation: CASSQDGGATDTQYF.

The chain recombines TRBV10-2 with TRBJ1-1; D is unclear. The CDR3 is made up of 13 amino acids. V lost 7 bases to trimming and J lost 8 bases, with 17 bases between them. The V gene's germline CDR1 is WSHSY and CDR2 SAAADI. The CDR3 is CASKGEGRLEAFF. The CDR3 DNA reads as TGCGCCAGCAAGGGAGAGGGCCGACTCGAAGCTTTCTTT.

V usage is TRBV4-2 and J usage is TRBJ1-6; TRBD1 might be the D (5 bases). This CDR3 contains 15 residues. Germline CDR1 reads LGHNA; CDR2 reads YNFKEQ. Trimming took 0 bases from V and 10 from J, leaving 13 bases between them. The CDR3 here is CASSQDQGPGSPLHF. CDR3 nucleotides: TGTGCCAGCAGCCAAGATCAGGGCCCAGGATCACCCCTCCACTTT.

This clone was counted once. The chain couples TRBV29-1 to TRBJ2-7; D is perhaps TRBD1 (7 bases). V lost 1 base and J 6 bases, leaving 13 bases between the germline ends. CDR3 length: 13 residues. The germline V gene encodes CDR1 SQVTM and CDR2 ANQGSEA. In DNA, the CDR3 is TGCAGCGTTGAAGGACAGGGAGGCCCCGAGCAGTACTTC. Translation: CSVEGQGGPEQYF.

The chain combines TRBV6-2 or TRBV6-3 with TRBJ2-3; 9 bases fit TRBD1. The germline CDR1 and CDR2 sequences are MNHEY and SVGEGT. V shed 5 bases and J 8 bases; nucleotides not matched to a gene: 8. This CDR3 has 14 amino acids. The DNA for the CDR3 is TGTGCCAGCAGTCAGAACAGGGGGCTCGGTACGCAGTATTTT. Translated: CASSQNRGLGTQYF.

The CDR3 DNA reads as TGTGCCAGCAGCTTAGCGGCTAGACAGCCCCAGCATTTT. Its protein is CASSLAARQPQHF. The genes are TRBV7-2 and TRBJ1-5; D is unresolved. The CDR3 runs 13 residues. In germline, CDR1 is SGHTA, CDR2 FQGNSA. Trimming removed 0 bases from V and 7 bases from J, with 7 bases in between.

The rearrangement uses TRBV3-1 (or the pseudogene TRBV3-2) and TRBJ1-6, with D perhaps TRBD1 (6 bases). V lost 4 bases and J 10 bases, leaving 17 bases between the germline ends. The CDR3 has 15 residues. Germline V gene lookup returns CDR1 LGHDT and CDR2 YNNKEL (reference sequence). Here the CDR3 DNA reads TGTGCCAGCAGCCTTCAGCAGGCCCAGGGGTCACCCCTCCACTTT. It yields the protein CASSLQQAQGSPLHF.

V and J are TRBV19 and TRBJ1-3; 7 bases are shared with TRBD1. The V and J ends lost 6 bases and 9 bases, in that order; junction bases with no gene match: 11. Germline V CDR1 and CDR2: LNHDA, SQIVND (reference sequence). The CDR3 runs to 14 residues. The CDR3 loop is CASSIQGTGGTIYF. The CDR3 DNA reads TGTGCCAGTAGCATACAGGGGACCGGAGGCACCATATATTTT. Full variable domain (missing parts from reference TRBV19 and TRBJ1-3): DGGITQSPKYLFRKEGQNVTLSCEQNLNHDAMYWYRQDPGQGLRLIYYSQIVNDFQKGDIAEGYSVSREKKESFPLTVTSAQKNPTAFYLCASSIQGTGGTIYFGEGSWLTVV.

The chain joins TRBV15 to TRBJ1-5, with 7 positions matching TRBD1. CDR3 size: 15 residues. J was trimmed by 7 bases and V by 5 bases; bases with no gene match: 11. Germline CDR1 and CDR2: LNHNV and YYDKDF (reference sequence). In nucleotides, the CDR3 is TGTGCCACCAGCTTGATACGACAGGGCGGGCAGCCCCAGCATTTT. Protein: CATSLIRQGGQPQHF.

The rearrangement links TRBV7-9 to TRBJ2-1; 7 bases align to TRBD2. Germline CDR1 and CDR2: SEHNR and FQNEAQ (reference sequence). V dropped 2 bases and J dropped 0; count of bases not matched to a gene: 4. The CDR3 spans 16 residues. The CDR3 sequence is CASSLWWGGSYNEQFF. In DNA form, the CDR3 reads TGTGCCAGCAGCTTATGGTGGGGGGGCTCCTACAATGAGCAGTTCTTC.

This chain links TRBV29-1 with TRBJ1-4, with D perhaps matching TRBD1 (6 bases). The CDR3 has 13 amino acids. V dropped 3 bases and J dropped 12 bases, with 17 bases sitting between them. CDR1 is SQVTM, CDR2 ANQGSEA, per germline. The CDR3 protein is CSVERGGGMELFF. The CDR3 coding sequence is TGCAGCGTTGAGAGGGGAGGGGGGATGGAACTGTTTTTT.

The J gene is TRBJ1-2, the V gene TRBV5-4; D unclear. The CDR3 has 12 residues. Trimming pared 0 bases from V and 8 bases from J, leaving 8 bases between. The germline gives CDR1 SGHNT, CDR2 YYREEE (reference sequence). The CDR3 loop is CASSLVERGYTF. In nucleotides, the CDR3 is TGTGCCAGCAGCTTGGTCGAGAGAGGCTACACCTTC. The full variable domain, its missing parts supplied by reference TRBV5-4 and TRBJ1-2, is ETGVTQSPTHLIKTRGQQVTLRCSSQSGHNTVSWYQQALGQGPQFIFQYYREEENGRGNFPPRFSGLQFPNYSSELNVNALELDDSALYLCASSLVERGYTFGSGTRLTVV.

The chain couples TRBV7-2 to TRBJ1-1, with D perhaps matching TRBD1 (6 bases). Per germline, CDR1 SGHTA and CDR2 FQGNSA. This CDR3 is built from 15 residues. Deletions cut 3 bases from V and 2 bases from J, with 13 bases between. The CDR3: CASSFMGQTNTEAFF. The CDR3 bases are TGTGCCAGCAGCTTTATGGGACAAACAAACACTGAAGCTTTCTTT.

The sample holds a few counts of this clone. The chain couples TRBV14 to TRBJ1-1; D is undetermined. With 0 bases removed from V and 6 bases from J, the gap between germline ends came to 11 bases. The germline gives CDR1 SGHDN, CDR2 FVKESK. The CDR3 extends over 14 amino acids. In DNA form, the CDR3 reads TGTGCCAGCAGCCAAGATCGAGTAGTATCTGAAGCTTTCTTT. Its protein product is CASSQDRVVSEAFF. The complete variable domain, with remaining parts taken from reference TRBV14 and TRBJ1-1, reads EAGVTQFPSHSVIEKGQTVTLRCDPISGHDNLYWYRRVMGKEIKFLLHFVKESKQDESGMPNNRFLAERTGGTYSTLKVQPAELEDSGVYFCASSQDRVVSEAFFGQGTRLTVV.

The V gene is TRBV2, the J gene TRBJ1-6; D gene ambiguous. Germline loops: CDR1 SNHLY, CDR2 FYNNEI. Trimming took 7 bases from V and 2 from J, leaving 3 bases between them. The CDR3 has 12 residues. The CDR3 coding sequence is TGTGCCAGCACCGCCTATAATTCACCCCTCCACTTT. It encodes CASTAYNSPLHF. Drawing the rest from reference TRBV2 and TRBJ1-6, the complete variable domain is EPEVTQTPSHQVTQMGQEVILRCVPISNHLYFYWYRQILGQKVEFLVSFYNNEISEKSEIFDDQFSVERPDGSNFTLKIRSTKLEDSAMYFCASTAYNSPLHFGNGTRLTVT.

This clone was detected only once. This rearrangement joins TRBV19 to TRBJ1-5; tentatively, D is TRBD1 (6 bases). CDR3 size: 16 residues. The germline V gene has CDR1 LNHDA and CDR2 SQIVND (reference sequence). Trimming stripped 6 bases from V and 0 bases from J, with 15 bases between. The CDR3: CASRTSDRSSNQPQHF. The CDR3 nucleotides read TGTGCCAGTAGGACCAGCGACAGGAGTAGCAATCAGCCCCAGCATTTT.

This clone showed up just a few times. The V call is TRBV7-3, the J call TRBJ1-1; D unresolved. Germline values: CDR1 SGHTA, CDR2 FQGTGA. The CDR3 length is 15 residues. The V end lost 2 bases, the J end lost 0 bases, and 10 bases lay between the germline ends. The DNA for the CDR3 is TGTGCCAGCAGCTTAGAGACACCCCTGAACACTGAAGCTTTCTTT. Protein: CASSLETPLNTEAFF.

The genes are TRBV7-9 and TRBJ1-2, with D perhaps matching TRBD1 (6 bases). Germline loops: CDR1 SEHNR, CDR2 FQNEAQ (reference sequence). The V end was cut by 7 bases, the J end by 4 bases, with 13 bases between. The length of the CDR3 is 13 residues. The DNA for the CDR3 is TGTGCCAGCACCTCTACCAGGGGCTATGGCTACACCTTC. Protein: CASTSTRGYGYTF.

V is TRBV19 and J is TRBJ1-6, with 10 bases aligning to TRBD1. From germline, CDR1 is LNHDA and CDR2 SQIVND (reference sequence). The CDR3 covers 18 residues. J was trimmed by 0 bases and V by 5 bases; bases with no gene match: 7. The CDR3 DNA reads as TGTGCCAGTAGTCCCCGGACAGGGGGGAGCTCCTATAATTCACCCCTCCACTTT. Protein: CASSPRTGGSSYNSPLHF.